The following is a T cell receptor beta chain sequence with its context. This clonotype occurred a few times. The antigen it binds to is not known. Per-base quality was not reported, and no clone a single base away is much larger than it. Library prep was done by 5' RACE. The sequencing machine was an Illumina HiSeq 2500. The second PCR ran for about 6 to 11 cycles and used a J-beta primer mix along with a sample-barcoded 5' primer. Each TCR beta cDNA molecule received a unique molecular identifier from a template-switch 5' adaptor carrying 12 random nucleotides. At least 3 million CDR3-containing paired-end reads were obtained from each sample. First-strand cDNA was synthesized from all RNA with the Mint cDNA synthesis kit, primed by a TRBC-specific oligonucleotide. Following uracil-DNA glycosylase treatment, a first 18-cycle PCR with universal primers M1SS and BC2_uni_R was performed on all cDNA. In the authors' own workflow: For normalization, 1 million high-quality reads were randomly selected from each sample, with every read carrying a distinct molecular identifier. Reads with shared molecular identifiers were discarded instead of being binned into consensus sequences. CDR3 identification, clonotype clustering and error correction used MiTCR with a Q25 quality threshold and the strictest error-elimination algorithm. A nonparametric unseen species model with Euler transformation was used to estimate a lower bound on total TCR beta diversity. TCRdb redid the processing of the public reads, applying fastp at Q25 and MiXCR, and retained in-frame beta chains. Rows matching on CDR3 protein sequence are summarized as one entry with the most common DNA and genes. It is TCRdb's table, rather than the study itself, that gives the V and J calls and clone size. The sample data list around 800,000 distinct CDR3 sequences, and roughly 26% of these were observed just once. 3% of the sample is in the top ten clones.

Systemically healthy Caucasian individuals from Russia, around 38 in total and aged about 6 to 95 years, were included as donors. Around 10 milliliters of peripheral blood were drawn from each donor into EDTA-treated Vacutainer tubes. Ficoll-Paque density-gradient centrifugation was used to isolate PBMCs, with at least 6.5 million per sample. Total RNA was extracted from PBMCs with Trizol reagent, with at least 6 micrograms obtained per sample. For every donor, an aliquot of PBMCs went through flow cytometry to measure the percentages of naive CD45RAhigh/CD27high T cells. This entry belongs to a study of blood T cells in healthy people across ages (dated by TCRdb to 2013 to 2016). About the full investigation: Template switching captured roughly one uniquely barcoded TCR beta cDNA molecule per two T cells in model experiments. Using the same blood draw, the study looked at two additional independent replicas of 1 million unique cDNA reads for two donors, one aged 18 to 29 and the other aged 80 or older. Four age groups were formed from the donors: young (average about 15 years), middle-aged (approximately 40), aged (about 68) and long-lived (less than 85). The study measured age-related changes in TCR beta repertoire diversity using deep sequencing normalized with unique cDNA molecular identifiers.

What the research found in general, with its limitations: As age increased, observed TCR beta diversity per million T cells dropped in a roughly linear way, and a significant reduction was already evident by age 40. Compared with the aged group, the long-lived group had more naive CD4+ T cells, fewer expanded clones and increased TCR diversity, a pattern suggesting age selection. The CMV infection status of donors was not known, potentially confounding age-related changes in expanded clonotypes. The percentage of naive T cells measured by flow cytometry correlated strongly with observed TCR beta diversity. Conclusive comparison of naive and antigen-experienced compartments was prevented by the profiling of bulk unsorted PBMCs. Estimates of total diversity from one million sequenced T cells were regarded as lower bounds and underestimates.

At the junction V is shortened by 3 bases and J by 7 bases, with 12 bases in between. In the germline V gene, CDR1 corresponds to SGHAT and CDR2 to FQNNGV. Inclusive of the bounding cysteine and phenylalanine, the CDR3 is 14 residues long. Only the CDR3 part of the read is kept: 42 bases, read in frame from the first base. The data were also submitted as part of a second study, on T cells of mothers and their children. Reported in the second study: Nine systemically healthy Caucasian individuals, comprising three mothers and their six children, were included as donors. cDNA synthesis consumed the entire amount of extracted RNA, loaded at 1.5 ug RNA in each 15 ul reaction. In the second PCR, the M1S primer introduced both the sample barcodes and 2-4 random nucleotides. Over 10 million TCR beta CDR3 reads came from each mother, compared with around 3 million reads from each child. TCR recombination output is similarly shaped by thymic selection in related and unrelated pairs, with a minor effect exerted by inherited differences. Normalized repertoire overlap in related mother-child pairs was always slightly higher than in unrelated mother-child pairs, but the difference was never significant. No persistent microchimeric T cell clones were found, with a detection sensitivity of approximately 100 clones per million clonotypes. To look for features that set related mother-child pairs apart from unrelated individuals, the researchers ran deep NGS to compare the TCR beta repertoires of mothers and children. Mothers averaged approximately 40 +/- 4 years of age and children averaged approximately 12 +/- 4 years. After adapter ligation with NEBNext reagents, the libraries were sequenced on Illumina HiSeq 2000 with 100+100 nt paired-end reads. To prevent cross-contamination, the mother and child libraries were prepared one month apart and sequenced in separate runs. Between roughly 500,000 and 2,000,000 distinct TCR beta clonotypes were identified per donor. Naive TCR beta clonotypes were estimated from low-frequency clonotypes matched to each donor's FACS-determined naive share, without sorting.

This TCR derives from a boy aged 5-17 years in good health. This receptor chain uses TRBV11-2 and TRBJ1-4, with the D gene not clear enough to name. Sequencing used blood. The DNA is TGTGCCAGCAGCTTCGACTTGTTAGGTGAAAAACTGTTTTTT. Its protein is CASSFDLLGEKLFF.